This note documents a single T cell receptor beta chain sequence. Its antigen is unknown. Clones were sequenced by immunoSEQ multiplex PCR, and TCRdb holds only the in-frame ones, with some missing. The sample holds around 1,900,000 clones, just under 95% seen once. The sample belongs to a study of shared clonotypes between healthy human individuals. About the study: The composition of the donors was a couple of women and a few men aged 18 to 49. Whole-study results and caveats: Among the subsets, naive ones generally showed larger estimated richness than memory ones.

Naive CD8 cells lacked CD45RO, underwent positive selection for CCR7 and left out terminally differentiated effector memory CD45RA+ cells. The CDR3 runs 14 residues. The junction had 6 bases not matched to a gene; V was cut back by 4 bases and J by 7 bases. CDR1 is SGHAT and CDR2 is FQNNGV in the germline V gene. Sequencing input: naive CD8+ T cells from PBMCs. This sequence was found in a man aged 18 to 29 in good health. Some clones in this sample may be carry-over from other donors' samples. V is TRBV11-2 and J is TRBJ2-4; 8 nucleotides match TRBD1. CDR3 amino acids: CASSSRDRINIQYF. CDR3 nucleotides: TGTGCCAGCAGCTCCCGGGACAGGATCAACATTCAGTACTTC. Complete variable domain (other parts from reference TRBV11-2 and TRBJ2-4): EAGVAQSPRYKIIEKRQSVAFWCNPISGHATLYWYQQILGQGPKLLIQFQNNGVVDDSQLPKDRFSAERLKGVDSTLKIQPAKLEDSAVYLCASSSRDRINIQYFGAGTRLSVL.